A selection of T cell receptor beta chains follows, all from one sample in a study of T-cell memory formation after mild COVID-19. Using its own MiXCR run on the 5' RACE reads, TCRdb lists one record per CDR3 protein. The table records approximately 250,000 distinct CDR3 sequences, approximately 16% of them present only once. Material for sequencing was PBMCs or a T cell subset sorted from them (not recorded which). These receptors came from a man aged 18 to 30 who had mild COVID-19 (a few samples of this study predate the infection). Cell type and time point are not known. Both conserved end residues are part of each CDR3. Fields, in order: clone size, J gene, V gene, D gene, CDR3 protein, CDR3 DNA. The D gene is left open where the match is weak. Where a row states a size, it is once, few, many or the class of an expanded clone; other rows omit it.

. | TRBJ2-7 | TRBV4-1 | TRBD2 | CASSPGGLLGLEQYF | TGCGCCAGCAGCCCCGGGGGACTACTGGGGCTCGAGCAGTACTTC
few | TRBJ1-1 | TRBV12-3/TRBV12-4 | . | CASNLRTLNTEAFF | TGTGCCAGCAACTTGAGGACCCTGAACACTGAAGCTTTCTTT
few | TRBJ2-7 | TRBV4-2 | TRBD1 | CASSQRLLQGAYEQYF | TGTGCCAGCAGCCAAAGGCTCTTACAGGGGGCCTACGAGCAGTACTTC
. | TRBJ2-5 | TRBV7-2 | TRBD2 | CASRIRLAGGGTQYF | TGTGCCAGCCGCATCCGACTAGCGGGGGGGGGGACCCAGTACTTC
. | TRBJ1-2 | TRBV6-5 | . | CASSYEADNYGYTF | TGTGCCAGCAGTTACGAGGCAGATAACTATGGCTACACCTTC
. | TRBJ2-6 | TRBV7-9 | . | CASSLQGLSGANVLTF | TGTGCCAGCAGCTTACAGGGCCTCTCTGGGGCCAACGTCCTGACTTTC
many | TRBJ1-1 | TRBV24-1 | . | CATSQGTEAFF | TGTGCCACCAGTCAGGGGACTGAAGCTTTCTTT
once | TRBJ2-2 | TRBV20-1 | TRBD2 | CSAYGLAGTGELFF | TGCAGTGCTTACGGACTAGCGGGCACCGGGGAGCTGTTTTTT
few | TRBJ1-1 | TRBV29-1 | . | CSVGGAFF | TGCAGCGTGGGGGGGGCTTTCTTT
few | TRBJ1-6 | TRBV7-9 | . | CASRGDFNSPLHF | TGTGCCAGCAGAGGGGACTTTAATTCACCCCTCCACTTT
few | TRBJ2-2 | TRBV28 | . | CASRFTGELFF | TGTGCCAGCCGCTTCACCGGGGAGCTGTTTTTT
. | TRBJ1-4 | TRBV5-1 | . | CASRFNSATNEKLFF | TGCGCCAGCAGATTTAACAGTGCAACTAATGAAAAACTGTTTTTT
. | TRBJ1-2 | TRBV7-2 | TRBD1 | CASSYPGQTYGYTF | TGTGCCAGCAGCTATCCGGGACAGACCTATGGCTACACCTTC
. | TRBJ2-7 | TRBV6-6 | . | CASSQLGDPDSYEQYF | TGTGCCAGCAGCCAACTGGGCGACCCGGACTCCTACGAGCAGTACTTC
few | TRBJ1-2 | TRBV4-1 | . | CASSQSTVRTNYGYTF | TGCGCCAGCAGCCAATCGACAGTTAGAACTAACTATGGCTACACCTTC
. | TRBJ2-1 | TRBV12-3/TRBV12-4 | . | CASSLRLNNEQFF | TGTGCCAGCAGTCTCAGACTTAACAATGAGCAGTTCTTC
few | TRBJ1-5 | TRBV12-3/TRBV12-4 | . | CASRAPGFGQPQHF | TGTGCCAGCAGGGCCCCAGGGTTTGGTCAGCCCCAGCATTTT
. | TRBJ1-2 | TRBV24-1 | . | CATSDPAGGGGYTF | TGTGCCACCAGTGACCCGGCCGGAGGCGGGGGCTACACCTTC
. | TRBJ2-1 | TRBV20-1 | . | CSATPLGRGSYNEQFF | TGCAGTGCCACTCCTCTCGGGCGGGGTTCCTACAATGAGCAGTTCTTC
many | TRBJ2-3 | TRBV12-3/TRBV12-4 | . | CATTPRTTDTDTQYF | TGTGCCACCACGCCAAGGACAACAGACACAGATACGCAGTATTTT
. | TRBJ1-5 | TRBV7-2 | . | CASSFMLDSNQPQHF | TGTGCCAGCAGCTTTATGCTGGATAGCAATCAGCCCCAGCATTTT
. | TRBJ2-7 | TRBV28 | TRBD1 | CASRGGQALEQYF | TGTGCCAGCAGGGGGGGACAGGCCTTGGAGCAGTACTTC
. | TRBJ2-5 | TRBV29-1 | . | CSVGQRPNRETQYF | TGCAGCGTTGGCCAGCGGCCTAATAGGGAGACCCAGTACTTC
. | TRBJ2-5 | TRBV7-6 | TRBD1 | CASSLTPAGGWQETQYF | TGTGCCAGCAGCTTAACTCCTGCAGGGGGATGGCAAGAGACCCAGTACTTC
. | TRBJ1-3 | TRBV7-9 | . | CAIGRSGNTIYF | TGTGCCATAGGCCGCTCTGGAAACACCATATATTTT
few | TRBJ2-2 | TRBV3-1 | TRBD1 | CASNTGGPGELFF | TGTGCCAGTAACACAGGGGGCCCCGGGGAGCTGTTTTTT
. | TRBJ2-7 | TRBV27 | . | CASSLGDRAYEQYF | TGTGCCAGCAGTTTGGGAGATAGAGCCTACGAGCAGTACTTC
. | TRBJ2-5 | TRBV6-5 | . | CASTRGANSETQYF | TGTGCCAGCACGAGGGGGGCTAACAGCGAGACCCAGTACTTC
few | TRBJ2-5 | TRBV20-1 | . | CSASTGYQETQYF | TGCAGTGCTAGTACGGGGTACCAAGAGACCCAGTACTTC
. | TRBJ1-1 | TRBV20-1 | . | CSARAGRQYEAFF | TGCAGTGCTAGAGCTGGTAGGCAATATGAAGCTTTCTTT
many | TRBJ2-2 | TRBV3-1 | . | CASSRGGSNTGELFF | TGTGCCAGCAGCCGCGGAGGGTCGAACACCGGGGAGCTGTTTTTT
few | TRBJ1-1 | TRBV4-1 | . | CASSHFSGEAFF | TGCGCCAGCAGCCACTTTTCAGGAGAAGCTTTCTTT
once | TRBJ2-3 | TRBV18 | . | CASSRLILSTDTQYF | TGTGCCAGCTCACGCTTGATCCTGTCCACAGATACGCAGTATTTT
many | TRBJ2-2 | TRBV28 | . | CASSSPTGSTGELFF | TGTGCCAGCAGTTCCCCGACAGGCAGCACCGGGGAGCTGTTTTTT
few | TRBJ1-1 | TRBV5-1 | TRBD1 | CASSSGQLRYDEAFF | TGCGCCAGCAGCTCGGGACAGCTAAGGTACGACGAAGCTTTCTTT
. | TRBJ2-1 | TRBV12-5 | TRBD2 | CASGTTGGGLHEQFF | TGTGCTAGTGGGACCACCGGGGGGGGGCTTCATGAGCAGTTCTTC
. | TRBJ1-6 | TRBV3-1 | . | CASSQDARASSPLHF | TGTGCCAGCAGCCAAGATGCCAGAGCCAGTTCACCCCTCCACTTT
few | TRBJ1-2 | TRBV10-3 | . | CAISELPGPPNTF | TGTGCCATCAGTGAGCTCCCGGGACCCCCTAACACCTTC
few | TRBJ1-6 | TRBV18 | . | CASSPTGADNSPLHF | TGTGCCAGCTCACCTACCGGGGCAGATAATTCACCCCTCCACTTT
few | TRBJ2-2 | TRBV5-1 | . | CASSLGTEFTGELFF | TGCGCCAGCAGCTTGGGGACAGAATTCACCGGGGAGCTGTTTTTT
many | TRBJ2-1 | TRBV20-1 | TRBD2 | CSARDVRLAGDEQFF | TGCAGTGCTAGAGATGTTAGACTAGCGGGGGATGAGCAGTTCTTC
few | TRBJ2-6 | TRBV6-1 | TRBD1 | CASSQKTGTGPIVLTF | TGTGCCAGCAGTCAAAAAACCGGGACAGGCCCTATAGTCCTGACTTTC
. | TRBJ2-1 | TRBV2 | TRBD2 | CASSPTSGGNNEQFF | TGTGCCAGCAGTCCTACTAGCGGGGGAAACAATGAGCAGTTCTTC
. | TRBJ1-1 | TRBV12-3/TRBV12-4 | . | CASSPGVYTEAFF | TGTGCCAGCAGTCCAGGGGTGTACACTGAAGCTTTCTTT
few | TRBJ1-1 | TRBV6-5 | . | CASSYWGRRHTEAFF | TGTGCCAGCAGTTACTGGGGCCGGCGCCACACTGAAGCTTTCTTT
. | TRBJ2-3 | TRBV29-1 | . | CSVPGASSTDTQYF | TGCAGCGTTCCAGGGGCATCTAGCACAGATACGCAGTATTTT
. | TRBJ2-7 | TRBV13 | TRBD2 | CASSLGRLAAEQYF | TGTGCCAGCAGCTTAGGCCGACTAGCGGCCGAGCAGTACTTC
. | TRBJ1-5 | TRBV20-1 | TRBD1 | CSARQGDYQPQHF | TGCAGTGCTAGACAGGGGGATTATCAGCCCCAGCATTTT